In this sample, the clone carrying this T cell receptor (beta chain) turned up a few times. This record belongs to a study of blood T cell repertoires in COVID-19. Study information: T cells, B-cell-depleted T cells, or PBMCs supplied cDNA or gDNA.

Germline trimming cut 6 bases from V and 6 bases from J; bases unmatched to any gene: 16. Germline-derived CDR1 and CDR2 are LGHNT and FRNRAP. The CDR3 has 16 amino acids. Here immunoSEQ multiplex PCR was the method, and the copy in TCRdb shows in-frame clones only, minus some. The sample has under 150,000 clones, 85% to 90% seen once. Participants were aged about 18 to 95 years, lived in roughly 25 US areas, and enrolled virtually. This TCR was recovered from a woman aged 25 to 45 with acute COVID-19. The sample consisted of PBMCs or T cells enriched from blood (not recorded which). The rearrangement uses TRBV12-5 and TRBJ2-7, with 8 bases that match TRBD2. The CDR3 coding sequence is TGTGCTAGTGGCCTCGTACCGGGACTAGTAGTAAGCGAGCAGTACTTC. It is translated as CASGLVPGLVVSEQYF.